The following is a T cell receptor beta chain sequence with its context. No antigen is known for it. The CDR3 loop spans 13 amino acids. Germline CDR1 reads SGHRS; CDR2 reads YFSETQ. With 3 bases removed from V and 5 bases from J, the gap between germline ends came to 8 bases. This record belongs to a study of CD8 T cells in Susac syndrome. Random hexamers were used to reverse transcribe 0.5 to 1 ug of RNA. Amplification of TCR beta CDR3 used immunoSEQ multiplex PCR across 54 Vbeta and 13 Jbeta. TCRdb independently ran MiXCR on the immunoSEQ multiplex PCR reads; one entry per CDR3 protein. This table holds tens of thousands of distinct CDR3 sequences, approximately 93% found once. Study-wide findings and caveats: Clonal expansion was absent from the CD4+ T cell repertoires in Susac syndrome.

The J gene is TRBJ2-2, the V gene TRBV5-1, with D perhaps matching TRBD1 (7 bases). The material sequenced was CD4+ T cells from PBMCs. The TCR comes from a human donor with Susac syndrome. CDR3 coding DNA: TGCGCCAGCAGCTCAGGGGGGACCGGGGAGCTGTTTTTT. Translation: CASSSGGTGELFF.